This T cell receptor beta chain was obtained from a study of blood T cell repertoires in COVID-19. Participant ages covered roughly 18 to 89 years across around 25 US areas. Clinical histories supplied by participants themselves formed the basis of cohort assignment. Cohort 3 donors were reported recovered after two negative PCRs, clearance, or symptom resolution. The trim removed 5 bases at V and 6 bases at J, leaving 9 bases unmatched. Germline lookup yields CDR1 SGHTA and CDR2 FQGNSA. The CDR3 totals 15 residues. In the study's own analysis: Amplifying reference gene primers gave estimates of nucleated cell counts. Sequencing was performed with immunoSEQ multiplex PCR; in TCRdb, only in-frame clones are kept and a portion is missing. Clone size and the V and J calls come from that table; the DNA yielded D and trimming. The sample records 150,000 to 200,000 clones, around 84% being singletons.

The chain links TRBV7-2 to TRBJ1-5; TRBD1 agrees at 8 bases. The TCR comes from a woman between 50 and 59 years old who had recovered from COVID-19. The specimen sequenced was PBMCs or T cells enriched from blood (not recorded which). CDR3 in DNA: TGTGCCAGCAGCCCAGGGGGCGTGAGACGTCAGCCCCAGCATTTT. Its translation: CASSPGGVRRQPQHF.